The next 6 T cell receptor beta chains were all read from a single sample in a study of a mutant IDH1 vaccine in newly diagnosed glioma. Time point given: week 35, safety follow-up. All doses held 300 ug of mutant IDH1 20-mer peptide, with topical imiquimod. Produced via immunoSEQ multiplex PCR; TCRdb's table is partial and in-frame only. There are about 32,000 clones in the sample; roughly 86% occur only once, and approximately 15% lies in the top ten. These receptors lack a known antigen. The material sequenced was PBMCs, taken from a glioma patient whose treatment included an IDH1 peptide vaccine. Receptors originate from a man aged 30-40 years with glioma.

V gene TRBV27 combines with J gene TRBJ2-2, with D perhaps matching TRBD1 or TRBD2 (5 bases each). Germline V gives CDR1 MNHEY, CDR2 SMNVEV (reference sequence). This CDR3 region has 15 residues. V dropped 7 bases and J dropped 2 bases, with 14 bases sitting between them. This chain's CDR3 is CASKRIGTNTGELFF. CDR3 DNA: TGTGCCAGCAAGCGAATCGGGACCAACACCGGGGAGCTGTTTTTT.

The chain couples TRBV6-1 to TRBJ2-7; the D is unclear. This CDR3 has 12 residues. With 2 bases removed from V and 8 bases from J, the gap between germline ends came to 10 bases. From germline, CDR1 is MNHNS and CDR2 SASEGT. The CDR3 DNA follows: TGTGCCAGCAGTGAAACGAGAGGAAAGCAGTACTTC. Protein sequence: CASSETRGKQYF.

The genes are TRBV29-1 and TRBJ2-7; D call uncertain. Deletions cut 5 bases from V and 2 bases from J, with 13 bases between. This CDR3 has 13 amino acids. The germline CDR1 and CDR2 sequences are SQVTM and ANQGSEA. CDR3 amino acids: CSVRLASTYEQYF. For the CDR3, the DNA is TGCAGCGTTAGGTTGGCCAGTACCTACGAGCAGTACTTC.

This sequence joins TRBV11-1 and TRBJ1-1; 9 bases map to TRBD1. The CDR3 spans 15 residues. Germline loops: CDR1 SGHAT, CDR2 FQDESV (reference sequence). With V trimmed by 2 bases and J by 4 bases, 5 bases remained unmatched. The CDR3 DNA reads TGTGCCAGCAGCTTACTGGGACAGGGAGGCACTGAAGCTTTCTTT. Translating gives CASSLLGQGGTEAFF.

This sequence joins TRBV11-3 and TRBJ2-2, with TRBD2 matching 7 bases. CDR1 SGHNT and CDR2 YENEEA come from the germline V gene. V shed 5 bases, J shed 0 bases, and the junction held 6 bases outside the gene matches. The CDR3 has 16 amino acids. CDR3 bases: TGTGCCAGCAGCCCCACTAGCGCGACGAACACCGGGGAGCTGTTTTTT. Translation gives CASSPTSATNTGELFF.

This clone was observed a handful of times. The CDR3 is CASSLREGNQPQHF. CDR3 DNA: TGTGCCAGCAGCCTACGGGAGGGCAATCAGCCCCAGCATTTT. The chain carries TRBV7-2 and TRBJ1-5, with D hard to call. The germline CDR1 and CDR2 sequences are SGHTA and FQGNSA. Trimming shortened V by 5 bases and J by 2 bases, and 10 bases separated the two germline ends. CDR3 size: 14 residues.